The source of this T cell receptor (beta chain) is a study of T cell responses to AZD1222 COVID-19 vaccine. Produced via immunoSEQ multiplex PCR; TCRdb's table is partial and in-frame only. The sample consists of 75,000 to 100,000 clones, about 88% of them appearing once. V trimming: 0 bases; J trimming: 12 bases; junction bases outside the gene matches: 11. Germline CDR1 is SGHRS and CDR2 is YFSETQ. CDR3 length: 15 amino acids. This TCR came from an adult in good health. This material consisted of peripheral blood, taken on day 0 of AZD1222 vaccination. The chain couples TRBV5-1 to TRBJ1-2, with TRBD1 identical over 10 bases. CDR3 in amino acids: CASSLGVPGQGFNTF. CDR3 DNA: TGCGCCAGCAGCTTGGGGGTACCGGGACAGGGGTTCAACACCTTC.